One and the same sample provided the 10 T cell receptor beta chains below, sequenced in a study of radiotherapy plus CTLA-4 blockade in lung cancer. TCRdb's table, derived via immunoSEQ multiplex PCR, lists solely in-frame clones and lacks some. The data hold around 80,000 clones, with 60% to 85% observed a single time. The material was peripheral blood, obtained from a patient treated with radiotherapy plus ipilimumab. Every receptor here comes from a human donor with non-small cell lung cancer whose response to radiotherapy plus ipilimumab could not be evaluated. Some clones in this sample may be carry-over from other donors' samples.

V usage is TRBV7-9 and J usage is TRBJ2-7, with D possibly matching TRBD1 (6 bases). CDR1 and CDR2 from the germline V gene are SEHNR and FQNEAQ (reference sequence). Trimming took off 5 bases at V and 2 bases at J, with 13 bases between the two ends. The CDR3 sequence is 14 residues long. The DNA for the CDR3 is TGTGCCAGCAGCGCTACAGGGACCCCCTACGAGCAGTACTTC. This translates into CASSATGTPYEQYF.

This sequence joins TRBV4-1 and TRBJ1-1; 10 bases are a match to TRBD1. The CDR3 sequence is 14 residues long. Per the germline V gene, CDR1 is MGHRA and CDR2 is YSYEKL. The ends lost 1 base at V and 10 bases at J; junction bases unmatched: 6. The CDR3 coding sequence is TGCGCCAGCAGCCAAGCCGGGACAGGGGCGGGAGCTTTCTTT. The encoded protein is CASSQAGTGAGAFF.

V and J are TRBV21-1 and TRBJ1-2; the D call TRBD1 from the table was never checked on the DNA. TRBV21-1 is recorded as a pseudogene. CDR3 size: 17 residues. CDR3 region: CASSGRRDRGENYGYTF. The CDR3 DNA reads TGTGCCAGCAGCGGAAGGCGGGACAGGGGAGAAAACTATGGCTACACCTTC.

The gene calls are TRBV29-1 and TRBJ2-3; a weak D match, TRBD2 (5 bases). The V end lost 8 bases, the J end lost 4 bases, and 19 bases lay between the germline ends. CDR1 SQVTM and CDR2 ANQGSEA come from the germline V gene. This CDR3 is built from 14 residues. CDR3 in amino acids: CSPRNSTRADTQYF. The CDR3 DNA reads TGCAGCCCTAGGAATAGCACGAGGGCAGATACGCAGTATTTT.

This clone was detected a few times. The V call is TRBV2, the J call TRBJ1-4, with D perhaps matching TRBD1 (5 bases). This CDR3 has 16 residues. Per the germline V gene, CDR1 is SNHLY and CDR2 is FYNNEI. Deletions cut 4 bases from V and 0 bases from J, with 12 bases between. CDR3 sequence (DNA): TGTGCCAGCAGTGGGGGCGAGGTTTCAACTAATGAAAAACTGTTTTTT. Translated, it gives CASSGGEVSTNEKLFF. Together with reference TRBV2 and TRBJ1-4, the CDR3 gives the full variable domain: EPEVTQTPSHQVTQMGQEVILRCVPISNHLYFYWYRQILGQKVEFLVSFYNNEISEKSEIFDDQFSVERPDGSNFTLKIRSTKLEDSAMYFCASSGGEVSTNEKLFFGSGTQLSVL.

The V call is TRBV5-1, the J call TRBJ2-2, with 8 bases that match TRBD2. The CDR3 is 16 residues long. Germline CDR1 is SGHRS and CDR2 is YFSETQ. V was pared by 5 bases and J by 5 bases, with 11 bases of the junction left unmatched. CDR3 nucleotides: TGCGCCAGCAGTCCGGGGGGGGCAAGCGGTACCGGGGAGCTGTTTTTT. Amino acid sequence: CASSPGGASGTGELFF.

The rearrangement joins TRBV6-5 to TRBJ1-2; weak D call: TRBD1 (5 bases). There are 14 residues in the CDR3. Germline values: CDR1 MNHEY, CDR2 SVGAGI. V shed 5 bases and J shed 4 bases, with 14 bases lying between them. The CDR3 here is CASSPPGGGYGYTF. In nucleotides, the CDR3 is TGTGCCAGCAGTCCCCCCGGGGGTGGCTATGGCTACACCTTC.

The chain combines TRBV7-3 with TRBJ1-4; D unresolved. V dropped 5 bases and J dropped 0 bases, with 4 bases sitting between them. This CDR3 is built from 13 residues. Germline CDR1 and CDR2: SGHTA and FQGTGA. CDR3 coding DNA: TGTGCCAGCAGCCGTGCAACTAATGAAAAACTGTTTTTT. Translation gives CASSRATNEKLFF.

The rearrangement uses TRBV15 and TRBJ1-2; 7 nucleotides line up with TRBD1. This CDR3 contains 13 residues. The V gene end was trimmed by 3 bases and the J gene end by 6 bases; junction bases not matched to a gene: 4. The germline V gene encodes CDR1 LNHNV and CDR2 YYDKDF (reference sequence). The CDR3 here is CATSRGTGDGYTF. In DNA, the CDR3 is TGTGCCACCAGCAGGGGCACAGGGGATGGCTACACCTTC.

J is TRBJ2-1 and V is TRBV5-1, with TRBD1 matching 10 bases. Germline V CDR1 and CDR2: SGHRS, YFSETQ. The CDR3 is 15 residues long. The V gene end was trimmed by 5 bases and the J gene end by 9 bases; junction bases not matched to a gene: 11. The CDR3 region is CASRGMGTGVAEQFF. The CDR3 nucleotides read TGCGCCAGCAGAGGTATGGGGACAGGGGTGGCTGAGCAGTTCTTC.